Listed below are T cell receptor beta chains from one sample, sequenced in a study of monozygotic twins with cystic fibrosis. Profiling relied on immunoSEQ multiplex PCR, and the TCRdb table lists in-frame clones only, not all of them. The sample includes around 30,000 clones, 80% to 95% of them seen just once. The sequencing sample was made of blood. All receptors come from a girl aged 2-10 years with cystic fibrosis. Each CDR3 is given with its conserved first and last residue. Fields, in order: D gene, J gene, V gene, clone size, CDR3 DNA, CDR3 protein. A D gene is named only where the DNA matches it firmly. Not all rows give a size; the values are once, few, many and, for expanded clones, a class.

d_call: -; j_call: TRBJ2-4; v_call: TRBV5-1; clone_size: few; cdr3_nt: TGCGCCAGCAGCTTGGGAGGGGCGGACATTCAGTACTTC; cdr3_aa: CASSLGGADIQYF
d_call: -; j_call: TRBJ2-3; v_call: TRBV9; clone_size: -; cdr3_nt: TGTGCCAGCAGCGTAGATCGCATATCTAGCACAGATACGCAGTATTTT; cdr3_aa: CASSVDRISSTDTQYF
d_call: -; j_call: TRBJ2-3; v_call: TRBV6-5; clone_size: -; cdr3_nt: TGTGCCAGCAGTCGGGGGGCGCCGAGCACAGATACGCAGTATTTT; cdr3_aa: CASSRGAPSTDTQYF
d_call: -; j_call: TRBJ2-2; v_call: TRBV6-1; clone_size: once; cdr3_nt: TGTGCCAGCAGAGGATCCGGGGAGCTGTTTTTT; cdr3_aa: CASRGSGELFF
d_call: -; j_call: TRBJ1-2; v_call: TRBV19; clone_size: few; cdr3_nt: TGTGCCACTAGGGGTCTCGGCGACTATGGCTACACCTTC; cdr3_aa: CATRGLGDYGYTF
d_call: TRBD2; j_call: TRBJ2-7; v_call: TRBV5-6; clone_size: -; cdr3_nt: TGTGCCAGCAGCGCTAGCGGGAACTCCTACGAGCAGTACTTC; cdr3_aa: CASSASGNSYEQYF
d_call: -; j_call: TRBJ1-2; v_call: TRBV10-3; clone_size: -; cdr3_nt: TGTGCCATCAGTGATTCGGGCAACTATGGCTACACCTTC; cdr3_aa: CAISDSGNYGYTF
d_call: -; j_call: TRBJ1-1; v_call: TRBV4-1; clone_size: -; cdr3_nt: TGCGCCAGCAGCCATCTAACCGGGGAGGCTTTCTTT; cdr3_aa: CASSHLTGEAFF
d_call: -; j_call: TRBJ1-6; v_call: TRBV7-8; clone_size: once; cdr3_nt: TGTGCCAGCAGCATCAGGGGAAGGGGGGATTCACCCCTCCACTTT; cdr3_aa: CASSIRGRGDSPLHF
d_call: -; j_call: TRBJ2-5; v_call: TRBV18; clone_size: -; cdr3_nt: TGTGCCAGCTCTCCCACCTCGGGCGGACAAGAGACCCAGTACTTC; cdr3_aa: CASSPTSGGQETQYF
d_call: -; j_call: TRBJ2-3; v_call: TRBV5-4; clone_size: -; cdr3_nt: TGTGCCAGCAGCTTTAAGGAAATCACAGATACGCAGTATTTT; cdr3_aa: CASSFKEITDTQYF
d_call: TRBD2; j_call: TRBJ2-3; v_call: TRBV5-5; clone_size: -; cdr3_nt: TGTGCCAGCACCCTTGGCCAGCGGGGATCCACAGATACGCAGTATTTT; cdr3_aa: CASTLGQRGSTDTQYF
d_call: TRBD1; j_call: TRBJ1-5; v_call: TRBV28; clone_size: -; cdr3_nt: TGTGCCAGCAGTTTCAGACAGGGAGGCCATCAGCCCCAGCATTTT; cdr3_aa: CASSFRQGGHQPQHF
d_call: -; j_call: TRBJ2-5; v_call: TRBV6-5; clone_size: -; cdr3_nt: TGTGCCAGCAGTTACTCAGGCTTGGAGACCCAGTACTTC; cdr3_aa: CASSYSGLETQYF
d_call: -; j_call: TRBJ1-1; v_call: TRBV6-5; clone_size: -; cdr3_nt: TGTGCCAGCAGTCCCGGGGCTAATGGGGGCACTGAAGCTTTCTTT; cdr3_aa: CASSPGANGGTEAFF
d_call: -; j_call: TRBJ1-2; v_call: TRBV15; clone_size: -; cdr3_nt: TGTGCCACCACTCGGGGGGTCGGGACAACCAACTATGGCTACACCTTC; cdr3_aa: CATTRGVGTTNYGYTF
d_call: -; j_call: TRBJ2-2; v_call: TRBV5-1; clone_size: once; cdr3_nt: TGCGCCAGCAGCCAATCGAACACCGGGGAGCTGTTTTTT; cdr3_aa: CASSQSNTGELFF
d_call: -; j_call: TRBJ1-2; v_call: TRBV15; clone_size: -; cdr3_nt: TGTGCCACCAGCAGAGAGGGGCGGGCTAACTATGGCTACACCTTC; cdr3_aa: CATSREGRANYGYTF
d_call: -; j_call: TRBJ2-1; v_call: TRBV10-3; clone_size: -; cdr3_nt: TGTGCCATCATGCGGGTTCTCGGGAGCTCCTACAATGAGCAGTTCTTC; cdr3_aa: CAIMRVLGSSYNEQFF
d_call: -; j_call: TRBJ1-1; v_call: TRBV5-1; clone_size: -; cdr3_nt: TGCGCCAGCAGCTTGGAAGGCAACACTGAAGCTTTCTTT; cdr3_aa: CASSLEGNTEAFF
d_call: -; j_call: TRBJ1-1; v_call: TRBV20-1; clone_size: -; cdr3_nt: TGCAGTGCTAGGGGGAACACTGAAGCTTTCTTT; cdr3_aa: CSARGNTEAFF
d_call: TRBD2; j_call: TRBJ2-1; v_call: TRBV9; clone_size: -; cdr3_nt: TGTGCCAGCAGCGTTTCCGATGGGACTAGGAACTCCTACAATGAGCAGTTCTTC; cdr3_aa: CASSVSDGTRNSYNEQFF
d_call: TRBD1; j_call: TRBJ1-2; v_call: TRBV12-5; clone_size: -; cdr3_nt: TGTGCTAGTGGTTTGCAGGGGGGTTACTATGGCTACACCTTC; cdr3_aa: CASGLQGGYYGYTF
d_call: TRBD2; j_call: TRBJ2-1; v_call: TRBV9; clone_size: -; cdr3_nt: TGTGCCAGCAGCGTAGGACTAGCGGGATTGGGTGAGCAGTTCTTC; cdr3_aa: CASSVGLAGLGEQFF
d_call: TRBD1; j_call: TRBJ2-7; v_call: TRBV5-1; clone_size: -; cdr3_nt: TGCGCCAGCAGCTTCGACAGGGCAGACGAGCAGTACTTC; cdr3_aa: CASSFDRADEQYF
d_call: -; j_call: TRBJ2-7; v_call: TRBV10-3; clone_size: -; cdr3_nt: TGTGCCATCAGCCTCAAGTCGGGCTACGAGCAGTACTTC; cdr3_aa: CAISLKSGYEQYF
d_call: -; j_call: TRBJ1-5; v_call: TRBV30; clone_size: -; cdr3_nt: TGTGCCTGGAGTAGAGGGGCGCTGGGGCAGCCCCAGCATTTT; cdr3_aa: CAWSRGALGQPQHF
d_call: TRBD1; j_call: TRBJ1-1; v_call: TRBV6-6; clone_size: -; cdr3_nt: TGTGCCAGCAGTGGACCGGGACAGGGGAACACTGAAGCTTTCTTT; cdr3_aa: CASSGPGQGNTEAFF
d_call: -; j_call: TRBJ1-1; v_call: TRBV5-1; clone_size: -; cdr3_nt: TGCGCCAGCAGCTTCAAGGGATTGTCTATGAACACTGAAGCTTTCTTT; cdr3_aa: CASSFKGLSMNTEAFF
d_call: -; j_call: TRBJ2-1; v_call: TRBV29-1; clone_size: -; cdr3_nt: TGCAGCGCCGGTGTAGCGCATGAGCAGTTCTTC; cdr3_aa: CSAGVAHEQFF
d_call: -; j_call: TRBJ2-5; v_call: TRBV10-1; clone_size: once; cdr3_nt: TGCGCCAGCAGTTCAATGACCGGCGAGACCCAGTACTTC; cdr3_aa: CASSSMTGETQYF
d_call: -; j_call: TRBJ2-7; v_call: TRBV7-9; clone_size: few; cdr3_nt: TGTGCCAGCAGCTTAGCGGACGGACCCTACGAGCAGTACTTC; cdr3_aa: CASSLADGPYEQYF
d_call: -; j_call: TRBJ1-1; v_call: TRBV5-5; clone_size: -; cdr3_nt: TGTGCCAGCAGCCTGATTGTCAGGGCCACTGAAGCTTTCTTT; cdr3_aa: CASSLIVRATEAFF
d_call: -; j_call: TRBJ2-3; v_call: TRBV21-1; clone_size: -; cdr3_nt: TGTGCCAGCAGCCGGGGGTTCGGCACAGATACGCAGTATTTT; cdr3_aa: CASSRGFGTDTQYF
d_call: TRBD2; j_call: TRBJ2-1; v_call: TRBV19; clone_size: -; cdr3_nt: TGTGCCAGTAGTAGCGGGACTAGCGGGAGTCTCTATGAGCAGTTCTTC; cdr3_aa: CASSSGTSGSLYEQFF
d_call: -; j_call: TRBJ1-1; v_call: TRBV29-1; clone_size: few; cdr3_nt: TGCAGCGTGAGAGTCAAGGGGAACACTGAAGCTTTCTTT; cdr3_aa: CSVRVKGNTEAFF
d_call: -; j_call: TRBJ1-2; v_call: TRBV20-1; clone_size: -; cdr3_nt: TGCAGTGCACTAGCTAACTATGGCTACACCTTC; cdr3_aa: CSALANYGYTF
d_call: -; j_call: TRBJ2-1; v_call: TRBV7-3; clone_size: -; cdr3_nt: TGTGCCAGCTCACTAGGTTCCCATGAGCAGTTCTTC; cdr3_aa: CASSLGSHEQFF
d_call: TRBD1; j_call: TRBJ1-2; v_call: TRBV7-2; clone_size: -; cdr3_nt: TGTGCCAGCAGCTTAACCCCGCGGGGACAGGGGTATGGCTACACCTTC; cdr3_aa: CASSLTPRGQGYGYTF
d_call: TRBD1; j_call: TRBJ1-1; v_call: TRBV25-1; clone_size: -; cdr3_nt: TGTGCCAGCAGGAGGGACAGGCATGAAGCTTTCTTT; cdr3_aa: CASRRDRHEAFF
d_call: TRBD1; j_call: TRBJ1-2; v_call: TRBV7-2; clone_size: -; cdr3_nt: TGTGCCAGCAGCTCCGGACAGGGGGCTAATGGCTACACCTTC; cdr3_aa: CASSSGQGANGYTF
d_call: -; j_call: TRBJ1-5; v_call: TRBV7-2; clone_size: -; cdr3_nt: TGTGCCAGCAGGGGGGGGGCAAATCAGCCCCAGCATTTT; cdr3_aa: CASRGGANQPQHF
d_call: TRBD1; j_call: TRBJ1-1; v_call: TRBV11-2; clone_size: -; cdr3_nt: TGTGCCAGCAGCCGGTCGGGACAGGGGAATGGTGGCACTGAAGCTTTCTTT; cdr3_aa: CASSRSGQGNGGTEAFF
d_call: TRBD1; j_call: TRBJ2-1; v_call: TRBV28; clone_size: -; cdr3_nt: TGTGCCAGCAGTCCGACAGGGAATAGCTACAATGAGCAGTTCTTC; cdr3_aa: CASSPTGNSYNEQFF
d_call: -; j_call: TRBJ2-5; v_call: TRBV7-2; clone_size: -; cdr3_nt: TGTGCCAGCAGCTTAGCGGGAGTAGGCGAGACCCAGTACTTC; cdr3_aa: CASSLAGVGETQYF
d_call: -; j_call: TRBJ2-4; v_call: TRBV5-8; clone_size: -; cdr3_nt: TGTGCCAGCAGCTTTGGACGGATCCCCGACATTCAGTACTTC; cdr3_aa: CASSFGRIPDIQYF
d_call: -; j_call: TRBJ2-7; v_call: TRBV29-1; clone_size: -; cdr3_nt: TGCAGCGCTGTGACAGACTCCTACGAGCAGTACTTC; cdr3_aa: CSAVTDSYEQYF
d_call: -; j_call: TRBJ1-2; v_call: TRBV27; clone_size: -; cdr3_nt: TGTGCCAGCAGGGTGATCTGGGGGGGCAGCAATACTAACTATGGCTACACCTTC; cdr3_aa: CASRVIWGGSNTNYGYTF
d_call: -; j_call: TRBJ2-1; v_call: TRBV9; clone_size: -; cdr3_nt: TGTGCCAGCAGCGTAGCGCTAGCGAGGGACAATGAGCAGTTCTTC; cdr3_aa: CASSVALARDNEQFF
d_call: TRBD2; j_call: TRBJ2-4; v_call: TRBV30; clone_size: -; cdr3_nt: TGTGCCTGGAGTGTCGGGGGGGCTATAGACATTCAGTACTTC; cdr3_aa: CAWSVGGAIDIQYF
d_call: -; j_call: TRBJ1-1; v_call: TRBV27; clone_size: -; cdr3_nt: TGTGCCAGCAGTTTATCCTCCGGAGAAGCTTTCTTT; cdr3_aa: CASSLSSGEAFF
d_call: -; j_call: TRBJ1-5; v_call: TRBV25-1; clone_size: -; cdr3_nt: TGTGCCAGCAGTGGCCCCAGGGAAAGCAATCAGCCCCAGCATTTT; cdr3_aa: CASSGPRESNQPQHF
d_call: TRBD2; j_call: TRBJ2-5; v_call: TRBV28; clone_size: -; cdr3_nt: TGTGCCAGCAGAGCTCCTCCGGGACTAGCGGGAGGGCCGGTCAGAGAGACCCAGTACTTC; cdr3_aa: CASRAPPGLAGGPVRETQYF
d_call: -; j_call: TRBJ2-1; v_call: TRBV5-1; clone_size: -; cdr3_nt: TGCGCCAGCAGCTTGGCCGGGCCTGGGAATGAGCAGTTCTTC; cdr3_aa: CASSLAGPGNEQFF
d_call: -; j_call: TRBJ2-3; v_call: TRBV7-8; clone_size: few; cdr3_nt: TGTGCCAGCAGTACACAGGCCGGACAAAGCACAGATACGCAGTATTTT; cdr3_aa: CASSTQAGQSTDTQYF
d_call: -; j_call: TRBJ1-2; v_call: TRBV2; clone_size: -; cdr3_nt: TGTGCCTCGACCGGGACACGGTCTATGGGAGGCTACACCTTC; cdr3_aa: CASTGTRSMGGYTF
d_call: -; j_call: TRBJ2-1; v_call: TRBV15; clone_size: -; cdr3_nt: TGTGCCACCAGCCCCGAGGGGGACTACAATGAGCAGTTCTTC; cdr3_aa: CATSPEGDYNEQFF